This T cell receptor (beta chain) appears in the sequencing data of a study of regulatory T cells in long-lasting Graves disease. Study-wide findings and caveats: Favored gene segments in persistent disease were TRBV28, TRBJ1-2 and TRBJ2-5. Small numbers of samples may have cut accuracy.

Time point of the sample: persistent/refractory GD, antithyroid drugs over 5 years with positive TRAb. From RNA extracted from PBMCs, the TCR library was made. The authors diagnosed Graves' disease using American Thyroid Association guidelines. Peripheral blood, roughly 10 milliliters of it, was drawn into EDTA tubes. Remarks on this clonotype: Its specificity is not known.

The germline gives CDR1 SEHNR, CDR2 FQNEAQ (reference sequence). This CDR3 is built from 14 residues. With V trimmed by 5 bases and J by 2 bases, 4 bases remained unmatched. CDR3 regions were amplified by Arm-PCR using iRepertoire HTBI primers to build TCR beta libraries. TCRdb itself ran the multiplex PCR reads through MiXCR, one entry per CDR3 protein. The data hold hundreds of thousands of distinct CDR3 sequences, with less than 25% observed a single time. This sequence was found in a female donor with Graves disease. The V gene is TRBV7-9, the J gene TRBJ2-7; 9 nucleotides match TRBD2. The sample here was peripheral blood mononuclear cells (PBMCs), taken when the disease was refractory, from a patient treated with antithyroid drugs. The CDR3 reads CASSPGLAPYEQYF. The CDR3 DNA follows: TGTGCCAGCAGCCCGGGACTAGCCCCCTACGAGCAGTACTTC. The full variable domain, its missing parts supplied by reference TRBV7-9 and TRBJ2-7, is DTGVSQNPRHKITKRGQNVTFRCDPISEHNRLYWYRQTLGQGPEFLTYFQNEAQLEKSRLLSDRFSAERPKGSFSTLEIQRTEQGDSAMYLCASSPGLAPYEQYFGPGTRLTVT.